Included here is one T cell receptor (beta chain) sequence, with context. TCRdb re-called the reads with MiXCR, one entry per CDR3 protein. The repertoire holds around 88,000 distinct CDR3 sequences, 25% to 40% seen once, with roughly 2.4% in the top ten. This specimen comes from a study of type 1 regulatory T cells. Study-level background: T-allo10 is a Tr1-enriched, alloantigen-specific CD4 T cell product made in vitro.

This clonotype was sampled from a human donor in good health. The sequencing sample was made of CD4+ T cells, either the whole sample or a sorted fraction (not recorded which).

CDR3 protein: CASSRLALVHEQYF. In DNA, the CDR3 is TGTGCCAGTAGTCGACTAGCCCTTGTACACGAGCAGTACTTC. The chain has TRBV19 and TRBJ2-7; 7 nucleotides agree with TRBD2. The CDR3 sequence is 14 residues long. Germline CDR1 and CDR2: LNHDA and SQIVND (reference sequence). V was clipped by 5 bases and J by 5 bases; unmatched bases: 9.